A single sample is the source of the 5 T cell receptor beta chains below, sequenced in a study of blood T cell repertoires in COVID-19. The protocol was immunoSEQ multiplex PCR, while the TCRdb copy is restricted to in-frame clones and leaves out a portion. The data hold around 140,000 clones, with 80% observed a single time. Sequenced material: peripheral blood. Every receptor here comes from a man between 65 and 79 years old who had recovered from COVID-19.

The gene calls are TRBV28 and TRBJ2-5; 11 bases are a match to TRBD2. Losses at the gene ends were 6 bases for V and 3 bases for J; bases not matched to a gene: 9. Germline V gene lookup returns CDR1 MDHEN and CDR2 SYDVKM. The length of the CDR3 is 16 residues. The CDR3 DNA reads as TGTGCCAGCAGAGAAAGACTAGCGGGAATGAAAGAGACCCAGTACTTC. This sequence encodes CASRERLAGMKETQYF.

This clone has just one count. The rearrangement uses TRBV14 and TRBJ2-1; D not certain. The CDR3 consists of 17 residues. V was shortened by 1 base and J by 1 base, with 14 bases between the two germline ends. The V gene's germline CDR1 is SGHDN and CDR2 FVKESK. The CDR3 reads CASSQVRSARSYNEQFF. The CDR3 DNA reads as TGTGCCAGCAGCCAAGTGAGAAGCGCAAGGTCCTACAATGAGCAGTTCTTC.

The rearrangement links TRBV15 to TRBJ2-1; tentatively, D is TRBD1 (6 bases). CDR1 is LNHNV, CDR2 YYDKDF, per germline (reference sequence). The CDR3 extends over 14 amino acids. Trimming shortened V by 9 bases and J by 4 bases, and 16 bases separated the two germline ends. In DNA, the CDR3 is TGTGCCACAACCGCTGGGGGCCCATACAATGAGCAGTTCTTC. Translation gives CATTAGGPYNEQFF.

J is TRBJ2-3 and V is TRBV6-1, with a possible D match to TRBD2 (5 bases). Trimming shortened V by 1 base and J by 7 bases, and 9 bases separated the two germline ends. The CDR3 loop spans 13 amino acids. Germline assignment: CDR1 MNHNS and CDR2 SASEGT. The CDR3 nucleotides read TGTGCCAGCAGTGAAGGAGGGCGGAATACGCAGTATTTT. Translation gives CASSEGGRNTQYF.

V gene TRBV10-1 combines with J gene TRBJ2-7, with TRBD1 as a possible D gene (6 bases). Germline V gene lookup returns CDR1 WNHNN and CDR2 SYGVQD (reference sequence). Trimming removed 2 bases from V and 6 bases from J, with 11 bases in between. The CDR3 sequence is 13 residues long. CDR3 coding DNA: TGCGCCAGCAGTGAGACAGGGCTTGGCGAGCAGTACTTC. Residues: CASSETGLGEQYF.